This T cell receptor beta chain was identified during a study of Tregs in tolerant kidney transplant recipients (dated by TCRdb to 2018 to 2020). Looking at the study overall: The study used TCRbeta sequencing to identify donor-specific regulatory T cells before combined kidney and bone marrow transplantation, then tracked those cells after transplant. Several methods of expanding Tregs specific for an allogeneic donor were compared by TCRbeta repertoire sequencing in 3 healthy controls.

With regard to this clone: Its antigen is unknown. The limits of the CDR3 on the DNA are not certain, so only TCRdb's listed CDR3 is given.

Thawed PBMCs were FACS-sorted into unstimulated Tregs (CD4+CD25+CD127-), CD4+ non-Tregs (CD4+CD25-), CD4 cells and CD8 cells. Blood from healthy controls was obtained either as purchased buffy coats or from healthy volunteers. Healthy control blood was processed to PBMCs by Ficoll density gradient and cryopreserved, and patient PBMCs were collected before and after transplant. Broad study findings and their caveats: Because only a small number of patients were included, the study had limitations, and the results will need to be validated in larger populations as well as under other immunosuppression protocols. Expanding Tregs with activated donor B cells appeared to identify the most biologically relevant and donor-specific TCRbeta repertoire. Although technical replication error seemed to be minimal, the question of biological reproducibility was not addressed directly.

Genomic DNA was extracted from sorted cells with the QIAGEN DNeasy Blood and Tissue Kit for TCRbeta CDR3 sequencing. Through immunoSEQ, high-throughput TCRbeta CDR3 sequencing was done commercially, including PCR amplification with internal controls and bias correction. Processing in the source paper ran as follows. Unique productive TCRbeta sequences were defined by CDR3 nucleotide sequence where primers matched, and otherwise by CDR3 amino acid sequence together with Vbeta and Jbeta genes. To correct for sorting error, sequences found in more than one sorted population at a frequency ratio of 2:1 or less were discarded, and the remaining shared sequences were assigned to the population with the higher frequency. Sequences were defined as donor-reactive when expanded at least 5-fold in CFSE-low cells versus unstimulated cells and present at a frequency of at least 0.01% in CFSE-low cells. Repertoire divergence was quantified by Jensen-Shannon divergence using the top 100 TCRbeta sequences ranked by frequency. For any sample with multiple sequencing runs, sorting error was corrected in each run separately before the runs were pooled. TCRdb carries this immuneACCESS record with in-frame sequences only. Its versions omit some clonotypes, under half of them owing to an unresolved V gene in the studies checked, with the rest unexplained. V and J calls and clone size follow that table, whereas D and trimming were derived from the DNA. The sample table records around 16,000 clones; roughly nine tenths of these occur just once. Approximately 13% of the sample rests with the top ten.

Measured from the cysteine to the phenylalanine, the CDR3 is 14 residues long. Looking up the germline V gene yields CDR1 MNHEY and CDR2 SVGAGI. Sequencing used CD8+ T cells from blood. The receptor comes from a human donor in good health. This receptor chain uses TRBV6-5 and TRBJ2-5; whether TRBD2, the table's D call, matches the DNA was not checked. The CDR3 loop reads CASSSSGQQETQYF.